The clone carrying this T cell receptor (beta chain) was detected many times. Its antigen is currently unknown. Germline V gene lookup returns CDR1 SEHNR and CDR2 FQNEAQ (reference sequence). This CDR3 region has 14 residues. V dropped 4 bases and J dropped 11 bases, with 18 bases sitting between them. The sample is drawn from a study of regulatory T cells in long-lasting Graves disease. Study conclusions and caveats: With persistent disease, TRBV28, TRBJ1-2 and TRBJ2-5 were the favored segments.

Time point specified: newly diagnosed GD, antithyroid drugs for less than 3 months. RNA isolated from PBMCs was used to make the TCR library. Researchers made TCR beta libraries by using iRepertoire HTBI primers and running Arm-PCR on CDR3 regions. MiXCR, applied by TCRdb to the multiplex PCR reads, yields one record per CDR3 protein. The sample has just over 600,000 distinct CDR3 sequences, about 16% seen once. This sample was shared with a second study, whose subject was T cells in Graves' hyperthyroidism and ophthalmopathy. From that second work: Diagnoses used clinical symptoms, serum thyroxine and TRAb, thyroid ultrasound and orbital computed tomography.

The TCR sequence derives from a woman in her twenties or thirties with Graves disease. V gene TRBV7-9 combines with J gene TRBJ2-1; D possibly corresponds to TRBD1 (6 bases). Material: peripheral blood mononuclear cells (PBMCs), obtained at new diagnosis, from a patient treated with antithyroid drugs. The CDR3: CASSSSAPDSKQFF. CDR3 sequence (DNA): TGTGCCAGCAGCTCTTCTGCTCCGGACAGTAAGCAGTTCTTC.